Here is one TCR beta chain with its context. What it binds is unknown. Germline V gene lookup returns CDR1 WNHNN and CDR2 SYGVQD (reference sequence). Trimming took 11 bases from V and 0 from J; bases not matched to a gene: 11. The CDR3 has 16 amino acids. Method: immunoSEQ multiplex PCR; TCRdb's copy keeps in-frame clones and lacks some. The table includes 77,000 or so clones, 90% detected once. These data come from a study of OX40 agonist ivuxolimab in advanced cancers. Study information: The diagnoses of dose-escalation patients were hepatocellular carcinoma, melanoma, renal cell or head and neck cancer. Having had anti-PD-1, anti-PD-L1 or anti-CTLA-4 therapy before was allowed, and over 35% had some.

The study, taken as a whole, reports: Some patients who did not respond also had low normalized T-cell clonal expansion.

This chain connects TRBV10-1 to TRBJ1-3, with 9 nucleotides matching TRBD1. The material was CD4+ or CD8+ T cells sorted from blood, obtained in a trial of the OX40 agonist ivuxolimab. This TCR came from an adult with an advanced solid tumor such as melanoma, head and neck, liver or kidney cancer. This CDR3 reads CAETQRTGVSGNTIYF. CDR3 in DNA: TGCGCCGAAACCCAAAGGACAGGGGTCTCTGGAAACACCATATATTTT.